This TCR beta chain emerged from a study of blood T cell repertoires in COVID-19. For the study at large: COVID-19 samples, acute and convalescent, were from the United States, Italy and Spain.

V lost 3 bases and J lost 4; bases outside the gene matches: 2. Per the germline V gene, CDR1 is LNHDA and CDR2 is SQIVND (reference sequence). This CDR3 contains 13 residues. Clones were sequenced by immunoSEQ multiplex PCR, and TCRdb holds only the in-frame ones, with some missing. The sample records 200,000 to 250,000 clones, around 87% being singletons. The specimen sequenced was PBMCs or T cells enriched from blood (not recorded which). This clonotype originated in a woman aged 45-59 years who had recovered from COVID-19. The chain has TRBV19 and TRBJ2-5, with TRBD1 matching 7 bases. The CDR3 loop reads CASSITGVETQYF. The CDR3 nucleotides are TGTGCCAGTAGTATTACAGGGGTAGAGACCCAGTACTTC.